The 5 T cell receptor beta chains listed next were all sequenced from one sample in a study of human thymus T cells. TCRdb keeps only in-frame clones here, not all; method: immunoSEQ multiplex PCR. The sample shows 75,000 to 90,000 clones, approximately 97% of them seen only once. Resections from corrective heart surgery provided thymus tissue. Sequencing was done on a sample of thymus tissue. Receptors originate from a boy less than two years old with a congenital heart defect but otherwise immunologically healthy.

This chain uses TRBV7-4 with TRBJ1-2, with TRBD1 identical over 8 bases. The V gene's germline CDR1 is SGHVT and CDR2 SQSDAQ. The CDR3 is 12 amino acids. J was trimmed by 5 bases and V by 9 bases; bases with no gene match: 5. The CDR3 region is CASDRGLYGYTF. CDR3 sequence (DNA): TGTGCCAGTGACAGGGGTCTGTATGGCTACACCTTC. The complete variable domain, with remaining parts taken from reference TRBV7-4 and TRBJ1-2, reads GAGVSQSPRYKVAKRGRDVALRCDSISGHVTLYWYRQTLGQGSEVLTYSQSDAQRDKSGRPSGRFSAERPERSVSTLKIQRTEQGDSAVYLCASDRGLYGYTFGSGTRLTVV.

The rearrangement uses TRBV7-8 and TRBJ2-7; 10 bases are a match to TRBD2. CDR1 is SGHVS, CDR2 FQNEAQ, per germline. With 5 bases clipped from V and 5 bases from J, the junction kept 15 bases outside the gene matches. The CDR3 has 17 residues. CDR3 residues: CASSDGLADTRRHEQYF. CDR3 bases: TGTGCCAGCAGCGATGGACTAGCGGACACCCGGCGACACGAGCAGTACTTC.

The rearrangement joins TRBV30 to TRBJ2-5; possibly TRBD2 for D (5 bases). This CDR3 has 16 amino acids. The germline V gene has CDR1 GTSNPN and CDR2 SVGIG (reference sequence). Between the trimmed V and J ends, which lost 5 bases and 3 bases, there was a span of 22 bases. In nucleotides, the CDR3 is TGTGCCTGGTGCCCCCACACTAGGGTCCCAGAAGAGACCCAGTACTTC. This translates into CAWCPHTRVPEETQYF.

The chain is built from TRBV6-1 and TRBJ1-1; D call uncertain. The CDR3 has 12 residues. In germline, CDR1 is MNHNS, CDR2 SASEGT. V was pared by 6 bases and J by 0 bases, with 5 bases between. Written as DNA, the CDR3 is TGTGCCAGCAGCTCAATGAACACTGAAGCTTTCTTT. Amino acid sequence: CASSSMNTEAFF.

The rearrangement uses TRBV7-6 and TRBJ2-7; possible D gene TRBD2, 6 bases. Germline V gives CDR1 SGHVS, CDR2 FNYEAQ. The CDR3 runs 15 residues. V was trimmed by 1 base and J by 3 bases, leaving 13 bases between them. The CDR3 loop is CASSLGSGGNYEQYF. CDR3 in DNA: TGTGCCAGCAGCTTAGGGTCCGGCGGGAACTACGAGCAGTACTTC.